Below, 18 T cell receptor beta chains from the same sample are listed, as sequenced in a study of blood T cell repertoires in COVID-19. The repertoire was sequenced with immunoSEQ multiplex PCR; TCRdb's copy has only in-frame clones and lacks some. The sample records about 150,000 clones, over 70% being singletons. The specimen was PBMCs or T cells enriched from blood (not recorded which). Receptors originate from a man in his 70s who had been exposed to COVID-19.

The gene calls are TRBV27 and TRBJ2-4; D may be TRBD1 (6 bases). Between the trimmed V and J ends, which lost 2 bases and 8 bases, there was a span of 7 bases. The CDR3 consists of 12 residues. CDR1 is MNHEY, CDR2 SMNVEV, per germline (reference sequence). CDR3 sequence: CASSLEGDIQYF. The CDR3 region has the DNA TGTGCCAGCAGTTTAGAGGGGGACATTCAGTACTTC.

The genes are TRBV3-1 (or the pseudogene TRBV3-2) and TRBJ1-2; D not certain. The V and J ends lost 2 bases and 5 bases respectively, with 9 bases between them. This CDR3 has 13 residues. Germline loops: CDR1 LGHDT, CDR2 YNNKEL (reference sequence). Here the CDR3 DNA reads TGTGCCAGCAGCCAACGGGGAGGGTATGGCTACACCTTC. Amino acids: CASSQRGGYGYTF.

The chain links TRBV3-1 (or the pseudogene TRBV3-2) to TRBJ2-6, with a possible D match to TRBD1 (7 bases). Germline assignment: CDR1 LGHDT and CDR2 YNNKEL (reference sequence). V lost 1 base and J 3 bases, leaving 10 bases between the germline ends. This CDR3 spans 16 amino acids. The CDR3 loop is CASSQGQGGGANVLTF. In nucleotides, the CDR3 is TGTGCCAGCAGCCAAGGACAGGGAGGTGGGGCCAACGTCCTGACTTTC.

In regard to this clone: The DNA is left out, because the CDR3 cannot be placed on it with certainty; the CDR3 is given as TCRdb lists it. The chain carries TRBV28 and TRBJ2-7; the table's D call, TRBD2, has no DNA check behind it. Germline lookup yields CDR1 MDHEN and CDR2 SYDVKM. Counting both end residues, the CDR3 totals 19 amino acids. The CDR3: CASSFGEGWREDPSYEQYF.

The DNA of the CDR3 is TGTGCCAGCAGCCCTACTCCGGGGGACAATCAGCCCCAGCATTTT. Encoded protein: CASSPTPGDNQPQHF. J is TRBJ1-5 and V is TRBV5-6; D is possibly TRBD1 (5 bases). V gave up 4 bases and J gave up 3 bases, with 14 bases separating them. This CDR3 contains 15 residues. From germline, CDR1 is SGHDT and CDR2 YYEEEE.

This clone was seen only a few times. The V call is TRBV6-2 or TRBV6-3, the J call TRBJ2-7; D might be TRBD2 (5 bases). Germline V CDR1 and CDR2: MNHEY, SVGEGT. V lost 4 bases, J lost 2 bases, and 15 bases lay in between. CDR3 length: 15 residues. In DNA, the CDR3 is TGTGCCAGCAGTTCCCCCGGACGAGGGACCTACGAGCAGTACTTC. Translation: CASSSPGRGTYEQYF.

In this sample, this clone turned up a few times. The chain carries TRBV10-2 and TRBJ2-5, with 9 bases that match TRBD2. CDR3 length: 15 residues. Germline CDR1 reads WSHSY; CDR2 reads SAAADI. Trimming at V came to 5 bases and at J to 2 bases, leaving 6 bases not matched to a gene. The DNA for the CDR3 is TGCGCCAGCAGTATGGTAGCGGGGGTACAAGAGACCCAGTACTTC. Encoded protein: CASSMVAGVQETQYF.

The CDR3 DNA reads as TGTGCCAGCAGCCCCCGGGGGCGGGGGTACCAAGAGACCCAGTACTTC. As protein: CASSPRGRGYQETQYF. The chain links TRBV4-2 to TRBJ2-5, with D possibly TRBD2 on 7 matching bases. Per the germline V gene, CDR1 is LGHNA and CDR2 is YNFKEQ. The ends were cut back, 4 bases at V and 0 bases at J, with 15 bases in the middle. The CDR3 totals 16 residues.

The rearrangement uses TRBV7-2 and TRBJ2-5; 15 bases are shared with TRBD2. With V trimmed by 5 bases and J by 5 bases, 6 bases remained unmatched. The CDR3 spans 16 residues. Germline-derived CDR1 and CDR2 are SGHTA and FQGNSA. The CDR3 sequence: CASSVGLAGGRETQYF. The CDR3 nucleotides read TGTGCCAGCAGCGTAGGACTAGCGGGAGGGAGGGAGACCCAGTACTTC. Combining the CDR3 with reference TRBV7-2 and TRBJ2-5 gives the whole variable domain GAGVSQSPSNKVTEKGKDVELRCDPISGHTALYWYRQSLGQGLEFLIYFQGNSAPDKSGLPSDRFSAERTGGSVSTLTIQRTQQEDSAVYLCASSVGLAGGRETQYFGPGTRLLVL.

This clone was detected many times. The J gene is TRBJ2-3, the V gene TRBV5-4; 7 nucleotides match TRBD1. J lost 3 bases, V lost 4 bases, and 8 bases had no gene match. From germline, CDR1 is SGHNT and CDR2 YYREEE (reference sequence). This CDR3 comprises 15 residues. CDR3 in amino acids: CASSQEAGGTDTQYF. Written as DNA, the CDR3 is TGTGCCAGCAGCCAAGAGGCAGGGGGTACAGATACGCAGTATTTT.

The chain has TRBV30 and TRBJ1-3, with no clear D. CDR3 length: 13 amino acids. Between the trimmed V and J ends, which lost 2 bases and 4 bases, there was a span of 9 bases. Germline loops: CDR1 GTSNPN, CDR2 SVGIG (reference sequence). CDR3 region: CAWSLVNGNTIYF. CDR3 bases: TGTGCCTGGAGTTTAGTAAACGGAAACACCATATATTTT.

The chain couples TRBV5-1 to TRBJ2-2; TRBD2 matches at 9 bases. The length of the CDR3 is 15 residues. Trimming removed 5 bases from V and 0 bases from J; junction bases left unmatched: 2. In germline, CDR1 is SGHRS, CDR2 YFSETQ. Here the CDR3 reads CASRLAGSNTGELFF. In nucleotides, the CDR3 is TGCGCCAGCAGACTAGCGGGTTCGAACACCGGGGAGCTGTTTTTT.

The chain employs TRBV29-1 and TRBJ2-7, with a possible D match to TRBD2 (6 bases). The CDR3 sequence is 15 residues long. From germline, CDR1 is SQVTM and CDR2 ANQGSEA. Trimming took 0 bases from V and 2 from J, leaving 14 bases between them. CDR3 sequence (DNA): TGCAGCGTTGAAGATTCTAGGAGGGGTCCCTACGAGCAGTACTTC. Translating gives CSVEDSRRGPYEQYF.

The rearrangement uses TRBV4-3 and TRBJ1-1; no clear D. V shed 0 bases and J shed 4 bases, with 9 bases lying between them. Looked up from germline, CDR1 is LGHNA and CDR2 is YSLEER. The CDR3 sequence is 14 residues long. The CDR3 sequence: CASSQEGASTEAFF. The CDR3 region has the DNA TGCGCCAGCAGCCAAGAGGGAGCATCCACTGAAGCTTTCTTT.

This chain connects TRBV4-2 to TRBJ2-3, with 8 positions matching TRBD2. The CDR3 is 17 residues long. With 0 bases clipped from V and 2 bases from J, the junction kept 7 bases outside the gene matches. Looked up from germline, CDR1 is LGHNA and CDR2 is YNFKEQ. The DNA for the CDR3 is TGTGCCAGCAGCCAAGAAGGTGCGGGGGGCTTCACAGATACGCAGTATTTT. This sequence encodes CASSQEGAGGFTDTQYF.

This clone was detected once. The CDR3 bases are TGCGCCAGCAGCCAAGATCCCAGGGAGGGGGGGGTGAACACTGAAGCTTTCTTT. Translated: CASSQDPREGGVNTEAFF. The chain has TRBV4-3 and TRBJ1-1; a weak D match, TRBD1 (6 bases). This CDR3 spans 18 amino acids. The germline V gene encodes CDR1 LGHNA and CDR2 YSLEER. Between the trimmed V and J ends, which lost 0 bases and 0 bases, there was a span of 17 bases.

The J gene is TRBJ2-3, the V gene TRBV29-1, with TRBD1 matching over 9 bases. The germline V gene encodes CDR1 SQVTM and CDR2 ANQGSEA. V dropped 5 bases and J dropped 2; count of bases not matched to a gene: 8. The CDR3 loop spans 15 amino acids. CDR3 sequence: CSVLGGQGVTDTQYF. CDR3 coding DNA: TGCAGCGTTCTAGGGGGACAGGGAGTCACAGATACGCAGTATTTT.

The sample holds many counts of this clone. The chain joins TRBV4-3 to TRBJ1-3, with D possibly matching TRBD1 (5 bases). From germline, CDR1 is LGHNA and CDR2 YSLEER. The V and J ends lost 0 bases and 8 bases respectively, with 11 bases between them. The CDR3 length is 14 residues. Here the CDR3 DNA reads TGCGCCAGCAGCCAAGATTGGGGGGACCACACCATATATTTT. Its protein is CASSQDWGDHTIYF.